The TCR beta chain under discussion was sequenced for a study of technical replicates of blood from several donors. TCRdb keeps only in-frame clones here, not all; method: immunoSEQ multiplex PCR. The table shows 75,000 to 95,000 clones, with 75% to 95% occurring only once. This CDR3 spans 15 amino acids. Trimming removed 4 bases from V and 0 bases from J, with 12 bases in between. Germline V lookup: CDR1 ENHRY, CDR2 SYGVKD. The chain links TRBV10-3 to TRBJ1-1; D not certain. This sequence originates from a human donor in good health. The sample comprised T cells isolated from PBMCs. The CDR3 DNA follows: TGTGCCATCAGTGGGCAGACAACACTGAACACTGAAGCTTTCTTT. It codes for CAISGQTTLNTEAFF.